These 30 T cell receptor beta chains were sequenced from one sample in a study of blood T cells in healthy people across ages. Combining a sample-barcoded 5' primer with a J-beta primer mix, a second PCR ran for about 6 to 11 cycles. TCRdb fed the 5' RACE reads into MiXCR, producing one record per CDR3 protein. The sample consists of approximately 690,000 distinct CDR3 sequences, under 70% of them appearing once. The sequenced sample was blood. The receptor source for this set is a man in his fifties or sixties in good health.

The chain links TRBV4-2 to TRBJ2-3, with a possible D match to TRBD2 (6 bases). The germline V and J ends were trimmed by 0 bases and 0 bases, with 10 bases remaining between them. This CDR3 comprises 16 residues. Germline lookup yields CDR1 LGHNA and CDR2 YNFKEQ. The CDR3 protein is CASSQDTGDSTDTQYF. In DNA form, the CDR3 reads TGTGCCAGCAGCCAAGATACGGGGGATAGCACAGATACGCAGTATTTT.

Here the CDR3 reads CAISKTGVDSNQPQHF. The CDR3 DNA reads as TGTGCCATCAGTAAAACAGGGGTGGATAGCAATCAGCCCCAGCATTTT. The chain is built from TRBV10-3 and TRBJ1-5, with TRBD1 matching over 7 bases. CDR1 and CDR2 from the germline V gene are ENHRY and SYGVKD. This CDR3 comprises 16 residues. V shed 5 bases, J shed 0 bases, and the junction held 7 bases outside the gene matches.

In this sample, this clonotype turned up once. The rearrangement links TRBV7-2 to TRBJ1-5; a possible D gene is TRBD1 (6 bases). The CDR3 extends over 15 amino acids. CDR1 is SGHTA, CDR2 FQGNSA, per germline. V dropped 5 bases and J dropped 4 bases, with 15 bases sitting between them. This chain's CDR3 is CTSSKGGGLNQPQHF. The CDR3 nucleotides are TGTACCAGCAGCAAGGGTGGGGGCCTTAATCAGCCCCAGCATTTT. The variable domain in full, with the rest retrieved from reference TRBV7-2 and TRBJ1-5, is GAGVSQSPSNKVTEKGKDVELRCDPISGHTALYWYRQSLGQGLEFLIYFQGNSAPDKSGLPSDRFSAERTGGSVSTLTIQRTQQEDSAVYLCTSSKGGGLNQPQHFGDGTRLSIL.

V and J are TRBV9 and TRBJ2-1; no definite D call. The V and J ends lost 0 bases and 7 bases respectively, with 8 bases between them. The germline V gene encodes CDR1 SGDLS and CDR2 YYNGEE. CDR3 length: 13 residues. CDR3 loop: CASSVASQNEQFF. The DNA for the CDR3 is TGTGCCAGCAGCGTAGCGAGTCAGAATGAGCAGTTCTTC.

The chain carries TRBV6-1 and TRBJ1-1; no definite D call. The CDR3 extends over 13 amino acids. V gave up 5 bases and J gave up 5 bases, with 12 bases separating them. Germline V gives CDR1 MNHNS, CDR2 SASEGT. The CDR3 is CASSRQVGTEAFF. The CDR3 region has the DNA TGTGCCAGCAGTAGACAAGTCGGGACTGAAGCTTTCTTT.

The V call is TRBV11-2, the J call TRBJ2-5; D gene ambiguous. V was trimmed by 3 bases and J by 12 bases, leaving 8 bases between them. Germline CDR1 and CDR2: SGHAT and FQNNGV. The CDR3 length is 10 residues. In DNA form, the CDR3 reads TGTGCCAGCAGCTTCGACTGGAAGTACTTC. Translation gives CASSFDWKYF.

This rearrangement joins TRBV20-1 to TRBJ2-1, with 7 bases identical to TRBD2. With V trimmed by 0 bases and J by 7 bases, 12 bases remained unmatched. Germline CDR1 DFQATT, CDR2 SNEGSKA (reference sequence). The CDR3 runs to 16 residues. The CDR3 nucleotides read TGCAGTGCTAGAGATGTGGGTAGCGCCGGGAGGAATGAGCAGTTCTTC. Its protein product is CSARDVGSAGRNEQFF.

The chain is built from TRBV6-5 and TRBJ2-1; maybe TRBD1 (5 bases). Trimming took 0 bases from V and 13 from J, leaving 7 bases between them. The CDR3 sequence is 11 residues long. CDR1 MNHEY and CDR2 SVGAGI come from the germline V gene. This CDR3 is CASSYSGLQFF. Here the CDR3 DNA reads TGTGCCAGCAGTTACTCGGGGCTACAGTTCTTC.

CDR3: CASSKRDGRYNEQFF. CDR3 nucleotide sequence: TGTGCCAGCAGCAAACGGGACGGACGCTACAATGAGCAGTTCTTC. This chain links TRBV9 with TRBJ2-1, with D possibly being TRBD1 or TRBD2 (5 bases each). The V gene lost 4 bases and the J gene lost 3 bases, with 14 bases spanning the gap. CDR1 is SGDLS, CDR2 YYNGEE, per germline. This CDR3 spans 15 amino acids.

The rearrangement links TRBV20-1 to TRBJ2-1; 10 positions agree with TRBD2. The germline V gene has CDR1 DFQATT and CDR2 SNEGSKA (reference sequence). The CDR3 is made up of 15 amino acids. After removal of 2 bases from V and 7 bases from J, the junction contained 8 bases not matched to a gene. CDR3 loop: CSARKGSSGGNEQFF. For the CDR3, the DNA is TGCAGTGCTAGAAAAGGGTCTAGCGGGGGTAATGAGCAGTTCTTC.

Only a few counts were recorded for this clonotype. The gene calls are TRBV5-1 and TRBJ2-5; TRBD2 aligns across 8 bases. Germline lookup yields CDR1 SGHRS and CDR2 YFSETQ. J gave up 3 bases and V 5 bases, and 6 bases lay outside the gene matches. The length of the CDR3 is 14 residues. CDR3 in amino acids: CASSGGGSKETQYF. The CDR3 DNA is TGCGCCAGCAGTGGCGGGGGGTCCAAAGAGACCCAGTACTTC.

This sequence joins TRBV12-5 and TRBJ2-7; D possibly corresponds to TRBD1 (6 bases). The J call is in doubt because the DNA end fits TRBJ2-5 better. Germline CDR1 and CDR2: LGHNT and FRNRAP. The CDR3 has 15 amino acids. The CDR3 loop is CASGYKRRGGETQYF. The CDR3 coding sequence is TGTGCTAGTGGTTATAAGCGGAGAGGGGGAGAGACCCAGTACTTC.

J is TRBJ2-7 and V is TRBV20-1; D unresolved. V gave up 3 bases and J gave up 0 bases, with 9 bases separating them. Germline CDR1 reads DFQATT; CDR2 reads SNEGSKA (reference sequence). The CDR3 has 13 residues. The CDR3 protein is CSASEVGSYEQYF. CDR3 DNA: TGCAGTGCTAGTGAGGTGGGCTCCTACGAGCAGTACTTC.

V is TRBV5-1 and J is TRBJ2-5; D not resolved. This CDR3 comprises 13 residues. V was shortened by 5 bases and J by 2 bases, with 10 bases between the two germline ends. The germline V gene encodes CDR1 SGHRS and CDR2 YFSETQ. The chain's CDR3 is CASRFDQQETQYF. CDR3 coding DNA: TGCGCCAGCAGATTTGATCAGCAAGAGACCCAGTACTTC.

This chain connects TRBV6-2 or TRBV6-3 to TRBJ2-5; the D is unclear. This CDR3 has 14 amino acids. V lost 2 bases and J lost 0, with 7 bases in between. CDR1 and CDR2 from the germline V gene are MNHEY and SVGEGT. CDR3 sequence reads: CASSYMGNQETQYF. CDR3 sequence (DNA): TGTGCCAGCAGTTACATGGGTAACCAAGAGACCCAGTACTTC.

V usage is TRBV4-2 and J usage is TRBJ1-5; 7 nucleotides line up with TRBD1. CDR1 LGHNA and CDR2 YNFKEQ come from the germline V gene. The V segment lost 1 base and the J segment 0 bases; nucleotides outside the gene matches: 9. This CDR3 comprises 18 residues. The CDR3 is CASSQGQGGRYSNQPQHF. The CDR3 bases are TGTGCCAGCAGCCAAGGACAGGGAGGCCGATATAGCAATCAGCCCCAGCATTTT.

V is TRBV18 and J is TRBJ2-1; 7 bases align to TRBD1. This CDR3 contains 14 residues. The V gene's germline CDR1 is KGHSH and CDR2 LQKENI. Trimming cost V 5 bases and J 4 bases; bases outside gene matches: 5. The CDR3 loop is CASSGDSVYNEQFF. CDR3 DNA: TGTGCCAGCTCAGGGGACAGTGTTTACAATGAGCAGTTCTTC.

The V and J genes are TRBV29-1 and TRBJ2-4, with 7 bases aligning to TRBD2. The J segment lost 13 bases and the V segment lost 1 base, leaving 19 bases of the junction unmatched. The CDR3 length is 16 residues. CDR1 is SQVTM and CDR2 is ANQGSEA in the germline V gene. The CDR3 coding sequence is TGCAGCGTTGAAGCCGAGGGGAGGGAGGTACGGACTGAGCAGTACTTC. It is translated as CSVEAEGREVRTEQYF.

This clonotype is a singleton in its sample. CDR3 sequence: CASSSTGRAGNSPLHF. The DNA for the CDR3 is TGCGCCAGCAGCTCAACAGGGAGAGCGGGGAATTCACCCCTCCACTTT. The V gene is TRBV5-1, the J gene TRBJ1-6; tentative D call: TRBD1 (6 bases). The CDR3 sequence is 16 residues long. Germline V CDR1 and CDR2: SGHRS, YFSETQ. Trimming took off 3 bases at V and 7 bases at J, with 17 bases between the two ends.

The chain carries TRBV7-6 and TRBJ1-5; weak D call: TRBD1 (5 bases). The germline CDR1 and CDR2 sequences are SGHVS and FNYEAQ. CDR3 length: 13 residues. V was trimmed by 5 bases and J by 5 bases, leaving 10 bases between them. CDR3 region: CASSQTADQPQHF. In DNA, the CDR3 is TGTGCCAGCAGCCAGACAGCTGATCAGCCCCAGCATTTT.

V gene TRBV4-1 combines with J gene TRBJ2-3; 8 bases agree with TRBD2. After removal of 1 base from V and 4 bases from J, the junction contained 4 bases not matched to a gene. There are 15 residues in the CDR3. Germline V gene sequence: CDR1 MGHRA, CDR2 YSYEKL. In nucleotides, the CDR3 is TGCGCCAGCAGCCAAGCCGGGGGGGCGTCAGATACGCAGTATTTT. This codes for CASSQAGGASDTQYF.

This clonotype was observed a handful of times. This sequence joins TRBV2 and TRBJ2-6; D perhaps matches TRBD2 (5 bases). Trimming pared 9 bases from V and 0 bases from J, leaving 12 bases between. CDR1 is SNHLY, CDR2 FYNNEI, per germline. The CDR3 length is 15 residues. Here the CDR3 reads CASRGGGSGANVLTF. The CDR3 bases are TGTGCCAGTCGAGGAGGAGGCTCTGGGGCCAACGTCCTGACTTTC.

The rearrangement joins TRBV20-1 to TRBJ2-5, with D perhaps being TRBD1 or TRBD2 (5 bases each). Trimming pared 0 bases from V and 9 bases from J, leaving 14 bases between. The CDR3 has 13 amino acids. Germline V gene sequence: CDR1 DFQATT, CDR2 SNEGSKA (reference sequence). In DNA form, the CDR3 reads TGCAGTGCTAGAGAAGGGGCCACTAGGCCCCAGTACTTC. This encodes CSAREGATRPQYF.

To note about this clonotype: The junction departs from the called germline gene at one end, perhaps through a read error. The chain combines TRBV5-1 with TRBJ2-6, with D perhaps given as TRBD1 or TRBD2 (5 bases each). CDR3 length: 19 residues. Germline values: CDR1 SGHRS, CDR2 YFSETQ. CDR3 protein: CASSLGGIKPRSGANVLTF. CDR3 nucleotide sequence: TGCGCCAGCAGCTTGGGAGGGATTAAGCCGCGCTCTGGGGCCAATGTCCTGACTTTC.

The J gene is TRBJ1-2, the V gene TRBV6-2 or TRBV6-3, with D unresolved. Germline V CDR1 and CDR2: MNHEY, SVGEGT. Trimming took off 6 bases at V and 1 base at J, with 12 bases between the two ends. The length of the CDR3 is 14 residues. This CDR3 is CASRKTTVNYGYTF. CDR3 in DNA: TGTGCCAGCAGGAAGACCACCGTTAACTATGGCTACACCTTC.

This clonotype turned up a few times. This chain links TRBV11-2 with TRBJ2-1; TRBD2 might be the D (7 bases). The CDR3 is 20 residues long. The V gene's germline CDR1 is SGHAT and CDR2 FQNNGV. V was pared by 3 bases and J by 0 bases, with 24 bases between. The CDR3 protein is CASSFPRGGRSGSSYNEQFF. The DNA of the CDR3 is TGTGCCAGCAGCTTCCCAAGGGGGGGGAGGAGCGGAAGCTCCTACAATGAGCAGTTCTTC.

This clonotype appeared a single time. V usage is TRBV20-1 and J usage is TRBJ1-2; no clear D. This CDR3 is 12 amino acids long. Germline CDR1 is DFQATT and CDR2 is SNEGSKA (reference sequence). V was shortened by 3 bases and J by 4 bases, with 9 bases between the two germline ends. For the CDR3, the DNA is TGCAGTGCTAGTTCCGACATCTATGGCTACACCTTC. Encoded protein: CSASSDIYGYTF.

V gene TRBV15 combines with J gene TRBJ2-7; TRBD1 aligns across 8 bases. From germline, CDR1 is LNHNV and CDR2 YYDKDF (reference sequence). The CDR3 covers 15 residues. The V gene end was trimmed by 3 bases and the J gene end by 4 bases; junction bases not matched to a gene: 8. CDR3 amino acids: CATSRLDRGEYEQYF. The CDR3 DNA is TGTGCCACCAGCAGGCTCGACAGGGGAGAGTACGAGCAGTACTTC. The whole variable domain, remainder taken from reference TRBV15 and TRBJ2-7, is DAMVIQNPRYQVTQFGKPVTLSCSQTLNHNVMYWYQQKSSQAPKLLFHYYDKDFNNEADTPDNFQSRRPNTSFCFLDIRSPGLGDTAMYLCATSRLDRGEYEQYFGPGTRLTVT.

With regard to this clonotype: One end of the junction is discordant with germline, which a read error may explain. V is TRBV12-3 or TRBV12-4 and J is TRBJ1-4, with 12 bases identical to TRBD1. The CDR3 is 19 amino acids. The CDR3 nucleotides read TGTGCCAGCAGTCCCCGATCTACCGGGACAGGGGGCCCCAATGAAAAGCTGTTTTTT. The encoded protein is CASSPRSTGTGGPNEKLFF.

The chain links TRBV12-5 to TRBJ2-3; 13 bases are shared with TRBD2. Trimming at V came to 5 bases and at J to 4 bases, leaving 6 bases not matched to a gene. This CDR3 has 16 amino acids. Germline V CDR1 and CDR2: LGHNT, FRNRAP. This chain's CDR3 is CASGPPGLAGPDTQYF. The CDR3 DNA follows: TGTGCTAGTGGTCCCCCGGGACTAGCGGGACCAGATACGCAGTATTTT.